This T cell receptor beta chain was documented in a study of T-cell memory formation after mild COVID-19. Study outcomes and limitations: Most CD4+ clones that shrank were in CM and EM, while CD8+ ones turned up in EMRA. A second wave of clones peaked on day 37, and their SARS-CoV-2 specificity went unconfirmed. That cross-reactive memory joined was suggested by some responding clones appearing in pre-infection memory.

V lost 5 bases to trimming and J lost 9 bases; unmatched junction nucleotides: 8. The CDR3 spans 15 residues. Germline V gene lookup returns CDR1 LGHNA and CDR2 YNFKEQ. Amplification by 5'RACE using constant-segment primers produced TCR alpha and TCR beta cDNA libraries that carried sample barcodes and UMIs. One entry per CDR3 protein, called by TCRdb with MiXCR from the 5' RACE reads. The table has around 200,000 distinct CDR3 sequences, 20% to 25% seen once. With regard to this clonotype: As yet, its antigen is unknown.

The TCR comes from an adult woman who had mild COVID-19 (a few samples of this study predate the infection). Cell type and time point are not known. The genes are TRBV4-2 and TRBJ1-6; 9 bases fit TRBD1. The sequenced material came from PBMCs or a T cell subset sorted from them (not recorded which). CDR3 DNA: TGTGCCAGCAGCACCCGACAGGGGGTAGTTTCACCCCTCCACTTT. It encodes CASSTRQGVVSPLHF.